A single sample is the source of the 12 T cell receptor beta chains below, sequenced in a study of blood T cell repertoires in COVID-19. Clones were read by immunoSEQ multiplex PCR, and TCRdb kept only the in-frame ones, dropping some. The sample has around 430,000 clones; 70% to 90% are singletons. Source material: peripheral blood. The source of these receptors is a woman aged 45 to 65 with COVID-19, enrolled during active disease.

The rearrangement links TRBV11-2 to TRBJ1-2; tentative D call: TRBD1 (6 bases). The CDR3 contains 17 residues. Germline V gene sequence: CDR1 SGHAT, CDR2 FQNNGV. Trimming shortened V by 5 bases and J by 8 bases, and 27 bases separated the two germline ends. CDR3 coding DNA: TGTGCCAGCAGCCCAGGGGTTTCAGGGATCCCATCGGAGGGCTACACCTTC. As protein: CASSPGVSGIPSEGYTF.

The V call is TRBV6-6, the J call TRBJ2-1; TRBD2 is a possible D gene (6 bases). The germline V gene encodes CDR1 MNHNY and CDR2 SVGAGI (reference sequence). This CDR3 contains 13 residues. Trimming took off 4 bases at V and 10 bases at J, with 14 bases between the two ends. In DNA, the CDR3 is TGTGCCAGCAGTTCTACTAGCTTCGGGGAGCAGTTCTTC. Translation gives CASSSTSFGEQFF.

V is TRBV5-6 and J is TRBJ1-1; no reliable D call. Germline CDR1 is SGHDT and CDR2 is YYEEEE. Trimming shortened V by 0 bases and J by 1 base, and 7 bases separated the two germline ends. CDR3 size: 14 residues. The CDR3 protein is CASSLGIGNTEAFF. CDR3 DNA sequence: TGTGCCAGCAGCTTGGGAATCGGGAACACTGAAGCTTTCTTT.

The J gene is TRBJ2-3, the V gene TRBV6-2 or TRBV6-3, with D maybe TRBD1 (6 bases). Germline-derived CDR1 and CDR2 are MNHEY and SVGEGT. V was pared by 0 bases and J by 6 bases, with 13 bases between. The CDR3 is 15 amino acids. In DNA form, the CDR3 reads TGTGCCAGCAGTTACTCGGCAGGGGCCTATGATACGCAGTATTTT. It is translated as CASSYSAGAYDTQYF.

V and J are TRBV21-1 and TRBJ1-1; the table assigns TRBD1, which was not confirmed against the DNA. TRBV21-1 is a pseudogene. The CDR3 extends over 12 amino acids. CDR3 amino acids: CASSTTATEAFF. The CDR3 DNA reads TGTGCCAGCAGCACTACAGCCACTGAAGCTTTCTTT.

The chain employs TRBV3-1 (or the pseudogene TRBV3-2) and TRBJ2-3; 7 nucleotides agree with TRBD2. The CDR3 length is 15 residues. V was pared by 4 bases and J by 0 bases, with 4 bases of the junction left unmatched. The germline V gene encodes CDR1 LGHDT and CDR2 YNNKEL (reference sequence). The CDR3 protein is CASSRSGDSTDTQYF. The CDR3 nucleotides read TGTGCCAGCAGCCGAAGCGGGGATAGCACAGATACGCAGTATTTT.

Worth noting for this clone: Compared with germline, one end of the junction differs, possibly owing to a read error. The CDR3 sequence is CASSPPTRSTAFF. As DNA, the CDR3 is TGTGCCAGCAGCCCACCGACCCGGTCGACAGCCTTCTTC. This rearrangement joins TRBV7-9 to TRBJ1-2, with D perhaps matching TRBD1 (5 bases). The germline V gene has CDR1 SEHNR and CDR2 FQNEAQ (reference sequence). The CDR3 is made up of 13 amino acids.

This sequence joins TRBV5-5 and TRBJ1-5; D gene uncertain. The length of the CDR3 is 15 residues. The V gene's germline CDR1 is SGHKS and CDR2 YYEKEE (reference sequence). The V end was cut by 4 bases, the J end by 0 bases, with 11 bases between. CDR3 coding DNA: TGTGCCAGCAGCCCCACATTACATAGCAATCAGCCCCAGCATTTT. As protein: CASSPTLHSNQPQHF. Together with reference TRBV5-5 and TRBJ1-5, the CDR3 gives the full variable domain: DAGVTQSPTHLIKTRGQQVTLRCSPISGHKSVSWYQQVLGQGPQFIFQYYEKEERGRGNFPDRFSARQFPNYSSELNVNALLLGDSALYLCASSPTLHSNQPQHFGDGTRLSIL.

On this clone itself: The sample holds other DNA sequences that translate to the same CDR3. The rearrangement uses TRBV20-1 and TRBJ1-2; unclear D gene. This CDR3 contains 12 residues. CDR1 DFQATT and CDR2 SNEGSKA come from the germline V gene (reference sequence). The V gene lost 3 bases and the J gene lost 2 bases, with 7 bases spanning the gap. The CDR3 here is CSASYSNYGYTF. In nucleotides, the CDR3 is TGCAGTGCTAGTTACAGCAACTATGGCTACACCTTC.

This clone occurred a few times. The J gene is TRBJ1-3, the V gene TRBV5-1; D gene ambiguous. This CDR3 is built from 16 residues. Between the trimmed V and J ends, which lost 4 bases and 0 bases, there was a span of 14 bases. Germline V gene data show CDR1 as SGHRS and CDR2 as YFSETQ. CDR3 loop: CASSPSDSRSGNTIYF. The CDR3 DNA is TGCGCCAGCAGCCCATCAGACTCCCGCTCTGGAAACACCATATATTTT.

The chain couples TRBV9 to TRBJ1-1; D uncertain. Deletions cut 0 bases from V and 7 bases from J, with 10 bases between. The CDR3 sequence is 13 residues long. CDR1 and CDR2 from the germline V gene are SGDLS and YYNGEE. The CDR3 reads CASSVGGRDEAFF. The CDR3 DNA reads TGTGCCAGCAGCGTAGGAGGTCGAGATGAAGCTTTCTTT.

Comment on this clone: One junction end disagrees with the germline gene, perhaps due to a read error. The gene calls are TRBV6-4 and TRBJ2-2; 7 nucleotides line up with TRBD2. Germline V gives CDR1 MRHNA, CDR2 SNTAGT. CDR3 size: 14 residues. In DNA form, the CDR3 reads TGTGCCAGCAGTGGTGTTGGGGGGGTCGGGGGAGCTGTTTTT. This encodes CASSGVGGVGGAVF.